These T cell receptor beta chains were read from a single sample in a study of PD-1 blockade in classical Hodgkin lymphoma. The assay was immunoSEQ multiplex PCR, and TCRdb's table has in-frame clones only and misses some. This sample has roughly 90,000 clones, with about four fifths found just once. Specimen: peripheral blood mononuclear cells (PBMCs), collected before the second cycle of nivolumab. Receptors were obtained from a human donor with classical Hodgkin lymphoma. CDR3s include the opening cysteine and the closing phenylalanine or tryptophan. Not all rows give a size; the values are once, few, many and, for expanded clones, a class.

V,J,size,CDR3
TRBV6-1,TRBJ2-7,.,CASTSGTGLVEQYF
TRBV12-2,TRBJ2-2,.,CASRQAGEDTGELFF
TRBV4-2,TRBJ2-7,.,CASSQEPDPGLYEQYF
TRBV11-2,TRBJ2-1,.,CASSENSGHEGDEQFF
TRBV10-3,TRBJ1-1,.,CAVRQSVTGLLPQGTEAFF
TRBV7-2,TRBJ2-1,.,CASSLEGTAAYNEQFF
TRBV18,TRBJ2-2,.,CASSPSAGELFF
TRBV10-2,TRBJ2-1,.,CASSESLGTSVYNEQFF
TRBV7-2,TRBJ2-1,.,CASSSSGGPNEQFF
TRBV19,TRBJ1-1,.,CASSIRETDTEAFF
TRBV19,TRBJ2-3,.,CASSSQTSGITDTQYF
TRBV5-1,TRBJ2-5,.,CASSLEYRGQETQYF
TRBV10-3,TRBJ2-1,.,CAISHRDRENEQFF
TRBV4-2,TRBJ2-2,.,CASSQDLRKELFF
TRBV2,TRBJ1-4,few,CASSELNEKLFF
TRBV5-4,TRBJ2-7,.,CASSPGPSPTEQYF
TRBV7-8,TRBJ2-7,.,CASSRDLAREQYF
TRBV2,TRBJ2-2,.,CASSDFGGAGELFF
TRBV5-1,TRBJ1-2,.,CASSLEVDTGYTF
TRBV7-2,TRBJ1-5,.,CASSLSSGSNQPQHF
TRBV7-2,TRBJ1-2,.,CASSFADRTTYGYTF
TRBV7-3,TRBJ1-1,.,CASRSLPGESPIEAFF
TRBV10-3,TRBJ2-7,.,CAISGGGSGYEQYF
TRBV2,TRBJ2-7,.,CASQVGSGTGGEQYF
TRBV7-6,TRBJ2-3,.,CASSLDGITDTQYF
TRBV29-1,TRBJ2-6,.,CSVGGLAGSSGANVLTF
TRBV2,TRBJ2-7,.,CASSDPKYEQYF
TRBV7-9,TRBJ1-1,.,CASSLFGDTEAFF
TRBV5-1,TRBJ1-2,once,CASSLGGDSYGYTF
TRBV5-1,TRBJ2-3,.,CASSFSGSTDTQYF
TRBV7-9,TRBJ2-3,once,CASSLDPGRTDTQYF
TRBV5-1,TRBJ2-5,.,CASSLAGASGQETQYF
TRBV10-3,TRBJ1-3,few,CAISEYPGNTIYF
TRBV2,TRBJ2-7,few,CASSDRGTSDYEQYF
TRBV9,TRBJ2-2,.,CASSVAPNTGELFF
TRBV28,TRBJ1-2,.,CASSLWQTGKGGYTF
TRBV4-2,TRBJ2-2,.,CASSQDVGREWSAGELFF
TRBV11-2,TRBJ2-7,.,CASSVGRIEQYF
TRBV28,TRBJ1-4,.,CASSSGRYEKLFF
TRBV19,TRBJ1-1,.,CASRTIQQGIGGLYTEAFF
TRBV2,TRBJ1-2,.,CASSKDRVFPFVGYTF
TRBV15,TRBJ1-5,.,CATSIRQVGQPQHF